The 22 T cell receptor beta chains in this list originate from one sample, sequenced in a study of blood T cell repertoires in COVID-19. Data came from immunoSEQ multiplex PCR; TCRdb stores just in-frame clones and leaves some out. The sample contains more than 60,000 clones, about 90% of which appear only once. Sample: peripheral blood. All receptors derive from a woman aged 60-75 years with COVID-19, enrolled during active disease.

This chain connects TRBV7-8 to TRBJ2-7; 12 nucleotides agree with TRBD2. The CDR3 spans 16 residues. Germline V lookup: CDR1 SGHVS, CDR2 FQNEAQ. Trimming took 5 bases from V and 1 from J; bases not matched to a gene: 6. The CDR3 loop reads CASSEPTSGGSYEQYF. The CDR3 DNA sequence: TGTGCCAGCAGCGAACCGACTAGCGGGGGATCCTACGAGCAGTACTTC.

This chain uses TRBV12-5 with TRBJ2-1; tentatively, D is TRBD1 (6 bases). The length of the CDR3 is 14 residues. V lost 2 bases, J lost 14 bases, and 19 bases lay in between. Germline CDR1 and CDR2: LGHNT and FRNRAP. The CDR3 region has the DNA TGTGCTAGTGGTTTGTACCAGAACCTCAGGGGTAAGTTCTTC. The encoded protein is CASGLYQNLRGKFF.

The V and J genes are TRBV6-2 or TRBV6-3 and TRBJ2-1; 11 bases are shared with TRBD2. Germline trimming cut 6 bases from V and 6 bases from J; bases unmatched to any gene: 4. This CDR3 comprises 14 residues. In germline, CDR1 is MNHEY, CDR2 SVGEGT. The CDR3: CASSPLAGGNEQFF. CDR3 coding DNA: TGTGCCAGCAGCCCCCTAGCGGGAGGCAATGAGCAGTTCTTC.

The rearrangement links TRBV11-3 to TRBJ2-1; no definite D call. CDR3 length: 15 amino acids. CDR1 is SGHNT and CDR2 is YENEEA in the germline V gene. Trimming removed 3 bases at V and 0 bases at J, with 9 bases between. The CDR3 is CASSFDSSSYNEQFF. For the CDR3, the DNA is TGTGCCAGCAGCTTTGACTCGAGCTCCTACAATGAGCAGTTCTTC.

The J gene is TRBJ2-1, the V gene TRBV5-1; possibly TRBD1 for D (6 bases). The germline V and J ends were trimmed by 4 bases and 10 bases, with 15 bases remaining between them. The CDR3 runs 13 residues. Germline V gene data show CDR1 as SGHRS and CDR2 as YFSETQ. CDR3 in amino acids: CASSQQGPTEQFF. CDR3 coding DNA: TGCGCCAGCAGCCAACAGGGTCCGACGGAGCAGTTCTTC.

The rearrangement joins TRBV7-2 to TRBJ1-2; maybe TRBD1 (6 bases). Looked up from germline, CDR1 is SGHTA and CDR2 is FQGNSA. V shed 5 bases and J shed 3 bases, with 19 bases lying between them. CDR3 length: 16 amino acids. CDR3 bases: TGTGCCAGCAGCGGCTTCCGGGGGGCACTAGACTATGGCTACACCTTC. Encoded protein: CASSGFRGALDYGYTF.

The chain carries TRBV27 and TRBJ2-3; 13 nucleotides match TRBD2. The CDR3 totals 16 residues. Germline V gene data show CDR1 as MNHEY and CDR2 as SMNVEV (reference sequence). The V gene end was trimmed by 6 bases and the J gene end by 5 bases; junction bases not matched to a gene: 8. CDR3 sequence (DNA): TGTGCCAGCAGCCCTGGACTAGCGGGAGTAGGAGATACGCAGTATTTT. It encodes CASSPGLAGVGDTQYF.

The chain uses TRBV5-4 and TRBJ2-3; the match to TRBD2 covers 7 bases. V shed 3 bases and J 3 bases; nucleotides not matched to a gene: 7. The length of the CDR3 is 15 residues. Germline V CDR1 and CDR2: SGHNT, YYREEE (reference sequence). The DNA of the CDR3 is TGTGCCAGCAGCTGGGACTATGGTAAAACAGATACGCAGTATTTT. Its protein product is CASSWDYGKTDTQYF.

This chain links TRBV4-3 with TRBJ2-7, with D possibly TRBD2 on 6 matching bases. Germline lookup yields CDR1 LGHNA and CDR2 YSLEER. V was pared by 1 base and J by 4 bases, with 17 bases between. CDR3 length equals 16 residues. As DNA, the CDR3 is TGCGCCAGCAGCCAAGCATATGCAGGCAGCGGGTACGAGCAGTACTTC. This gives the protein CASSQAYAGSGYEQYF.

The chain has TRBV18 and TRBJ1-2; maybe TRBD1 (5 bases). Trimming cost V 2 bases and J 0 bases, with 10 bases left between them. The germline V gene has CDR1 KGHSH and CDR2 LQKENI. This CDR3 is built from 15 residues. CDR3 DNA: TGTGCCAGCTCACCAATACAGGCTGCTAACTATGGCTACACCTTC. Translated: CASSPIQAANYGYTF.

This clone was counted a few times. V gene TRBV7-9 combines with J gene TRBJ2-3, with TRBD1 identical over 8 bases. Germline CDR1 is SEHNR and CDR2 is FQNEAQ (reference sequence). CDR3 length: 14 residues. The V gene end was trimmed by 8 bases and the J gene end by 5 bases; junction bases not matched to a gene: 9. This chain's CDR3 is CASGTGSRIDTQYF. In nucleotides, the CDR3 is TGTGCCAGCGGGACAGGTAGTCGCATAGATACGCAGTATTTT.

The V gene is TRBV3-1 (or the pseudogene TRBV3-2), the J gene TRBJ2-3, with a weak D call TRBD2 (6 bases). The V end lost 3 bases, the J end lost 7 bases, and 14 bases lay between the germline ends. CDR1 and CDR2 from the germline V gene are LGHDT and YNNKEL (reference sequence). This CDR3 region has 14 residues. In nucleotides, the CDR3 is TGTGCCAGCAGCCAGGGGTGGGGACTTTATACGCAGTATTTT. Its translation: CASSQGWGLYTQYF.

This sequence joins TRBV5-1 and TRBJ2-3, with D maybe TRBD2 (6 bases). The CDR3 has 16 residues. The V end was cut by 4 bases, the J end by 1 base, with 16 bases between. Germline loops: CDR1 SGHRS, CDR2 YFSETQ. CDR3 DNA: TGCGCCAGCAGCCTATCCCTGGGCGGGGGCACAGATACGCAGTATTTT. Translated, it gives CASSLSLGGGTDTQYF.

As DNA, the CDR3 is TGTGCCACCAGCAGAGATAGTGAGGGAGGATGGACACGGCAGCCCCAGCATTTT. It codes for CATSRDSEGGWTRQPQHF. The chain links TRBV15 to TRBJ1-5; tentatively, D is TRBD1 (5 bases). This CDR3 spans 18 amino acids. Germline V gene lookup returns CDR1 LNHNV and CDR2 YYDKDF (reference sequence). V lost 0 bases and J lost 7, with 22 bases in between. The whole variable domain, remainder taken from reference TRBV15 and TRBJ1-5, is DAMVIQNPRYQVTQFGKPVTLSCSQTLNHNVMYWYQQKSSQAPKLLFHYYDKDFNNEADTPDNFQSRRPNTSFCFLDIRSPGLGDTAMYLCATSRDSEGGWTRQPQHFGDGTRLSIL.

This clone was counted once. This chain uses TRBV25-1 with TRBJ2-7; 8 nucleotides align to TRBD1. Germline assignment: CDR1 MGHDK and CDR2 SYGVNS. The CDR3 is 17 residues long. J was trimmed by 3 bases and V by 4 bases; bases with no gene match: 14. The CDR3 spells CASSGQGRTGPFYEQYF. CDR3 DNA: TGTGCCAGCAGTGGCCAGGGACGGACAGGGCCCTTCTACGAGCAGTACTTC.

The rearrangement links TRBV19 to TRBJ2-1, with 10 bases aligning to TRBD2. V dropped 7 bases and J dropped 4; count of bases not matched to a gene: 7. The CDR3 length is 15 residues. Germline CDR1 and CDR2: LNHDA and SQIVND (reference sequence). In DNA, the CDR3 is TGTGCCAGTACCCGTAGCGGGAGGAATTACAATGAGCAGTTCTTC. Protein product: CASTRSGRNYNEQFF.

The J gene is TRBJ1-2, the V gene TRBV19; D unclear. Between the trimmed V and J ends, which lost 6 bases and 4 bases, there was a span of 9 bases. The CDR3 totals 12 residues. Germline V gene data show CDR1 as LNHDA and CDR2 as SQIVND (reference sequence). The CDR3 spells CASSAGLYGYTF. In DNA form, the CDR3 reads TGTGCCAGTAGCGCAGGCCTCTATGGCTACACCTTC.

The gene calls are TRBV19 and TRBJ2-1; a weak D match, TRBD2 (6 bases). CDR1 is LNHDA, CDR2 SQIVND, per germline (reference sequence). This CDR3 contains 16 residues. V gave up 3 bases and J gave up 3 bases, with 15 bases separating them. CDR3 coding DNA: TGTGCCAGTAGTATTAAGAGGGGCGGGGACTACAATGAGCAGTTCTTC. This gives the protein CASSIKRGGDYNEQFF.

The genes are TRBV11-2 and TRBJ2-2, with a weak D call TRBD2 (5 bases). CDR1 is SGHAT and CDR2 is FQNNGV in the germline V gene. The CDR3 runs to 14 residues. With 5 bases removed from V and 7 bases from J, the gap between germline ends came to 14 bases. CDR3 DNA sequence: TGTGCCAGCAGCCCCCAACTAGGAGGCGGGGAGCTGTTTTTT. This gives the protein CASSPQLGGGELFF.

V usage is TRBV3-1 (or the pseudogene TRBV3-2) and J usage is TRBJ1-5; TRBD1 matches at 11 bases. Looked up from germline, CDR1 is LGHDT and CDR2 is YNNKEL (reference sequence). Trimming took 5 bases from V and 5 from J; bases not matched to a gene: 5. The CDR3 contains 15 residues. Here the CDR3 reads CASSIGTGGDQPQHF. CDR3 sequence (DNA): TGTGCCAGCAGCATTGGGACAGGGGGAGATCAGCCCCAGCATTTT.

This clone appeared a single time. This chain connects TRBV18 to TRBJ2-7; 8 bases fit TRBD1. The CDR3 spans 15 residues. J gave up 0 bases and V 2 bases, and 3 bases lay outside the gene matches. Germline values: CDR1 KGHSH, CDR2 LQKENI. CDR3 DNA sequence: TGTGCCAGCTCACCAGAGACAGGGGTCTCCTACGAGCAGTACTTC. This sequence encodes CASSPETGVSYEQYF. Drawing the rest from reference TRBV18 and TRBJ2-7, the complete variable domain is NAGVMQNPRHLVRRRGQEARLRCSPMKGHSHVYWYRQLPEEGLKFMVYLQKENIIDESGMPKERFSAEFPKEGPSILRIQQVVRGDSAAYFCASSPETGVSYEQYFGPGTRLTVT.

The rearrangement links TRBV15 to TRBJ1-6, with D maybe TRBD1 (5 bases). The V end lost 3 bases, the J end lost 3 bases, and 12 bases lay between the germline ends. The CDR3 is 16 amino acids. Germline V gene sequence: CDR1 LNHNV, CDR2 YYDKDF (reference sequence). DNA for the CDR3: TGTGCCACCAGCAGGGCGGGGAGGGGCTATAATTCACCCCTCCACTTT. Residues: CATSRAGRGYNSPLHF. The whole variable domain, filled in from reference TRBV15 and TRBJ1-6, reads DAMVIQNPRYQVTQFGKPVTLSCSQTLNHNVMYWYQQKSSQAPKLLFHYYDKDFNNEADTPDNFQSRRPNTSFCFLDIRSPGLGDTAMYLCATSRAGRGYNSPLHFGNGTRLTVT.